This passage covers 19 T cell receptor beta chains from one sample sequenced in a study of blood T cells in healthy people across ages. A second PCR, run for 7 to 11 cycles, used a sample-barcoded 5' primer plus a J-beta primer mix. A single record per CDR3 protein comes from TCRdb applying MiXCR to the 5' RACE reads. The sample shows some 730,000 distinct CDR3 sequences, about 24% of them seen only once. The sample comprised blood. The receptor source for this set is a man in his 70s in good health.

The chain employs TRBV5-1 and TRBJ1-1; 7 nucleotides agree with TRBD1. The length of the CDR3 is 13 residues. V shed 5 bases and J 6 bases; nucleotides not matched to a gene: 7. Per germline, CDR1 SGHRS and CDR2 YFSETQ. CDR3 sequence reads: CASRPTGQAEAFF. The CDR3 coding sequence is TGCGCCAGCAGGCCGACAGGGCAAGCTGAAGCTTTCTTT.

This clonotype was recorded at least ten times. The chain recombines TRBV28 with TRBJ2-5, with a tentative D call TRBD1 (5 bases). Per germline, CDR1 MDHEN and CDR2 SYDVKM. The CDR3 loop spans 12 amino acids. Trimming took 6 bases from V and 5 from J, leaving 10 bases between them. The CDR3 loop reads CASRQGLETQYF. In DNA form, the CDR3 reads TGTGCCAGCAGGCAGGGTTTGGAGACCCAGTACTTC.

The chain is built from TRBV9 and TRBJ1-2, with TRBD1 identical over 7 bases. J gave up 5 bases and V 2 bases, and 9 bases lay outside the gene matches. CDR3 length: 15 residues. The germline V gene has CDR1 SGDLS and CDR2 YYNGEE. This CDR3 is CASSVWQGGAYGYTF. Written as DNA, the CDR3 is TGTGCCAGCAGCGTGTGGCAGGGGGGAGCATATGGCTACACCTTC.

The chain recombines TRBV30 with TRBJ2-7, with 8 bases lining up with TRBD1. The DNA end is more similar to TRBJ2-1, so the J call may be wrong. The CDR3 runs 14 residues. Germline assignment: CDR1 GTSNPN and CDR2 SVGIG (reference sequence). CDR3 amino acids: CAWAPGQVGNEQFF. Here the CDR3 DNA reads TGTGCCTGGGCCCCGGGACAGGTAGGCAATGAGCAGTTCTTC.

The CDR3 is CSATGQTLSSYEQYF. Here the CDR3 DNA reads TGCAGTGCGACCGGACAGACTCTAAGCTCCTACGAGCAGTACTTC. The chain joins TRBV20-1 to TRBJ2-7, with D perhaps TRBD1 (6 bases). Trimming stripped 6 bases from V and 0 bases from J, with 18 bases between. This CDR3 contains 15 residues. In germline, CDR1 is DFQATT, CDR2 SNEGSKA (reference sequence).

The chain uses TRBV7-9 and TRBJ2-5, with D tentatively TRBD1 or TRBD2 (6 bases each). TRBJ2-1 matches the DNA end more closely, so the J call is doubtful. Germline lookup yields CDR1 SEHNR and CDR2 FQNEAQ (reference sequence). The CDR3 is 17 residues long. CDR3 DNA sequence: TGTGCCAGCAGCCGGAGGGGTCTACAGGGTGGCTGGAATGAGCAGTTCTTC. Amino acids: CASSRRGLQGGWNEQFF.

The chain couples TRBV5-1 to TRBJ2-3; a weak D match, TRBD1 (5 bases). The germline CDR1 and CDR2 sequences are SGHRS and YFSETQ. CDR3 length equals 13 residues. Deletions cut 4 bases from V and 6 bases from J, with 12 bases between. The DNA of the CDR3 is TGCGCCAGCAGCACGGCAGGGTCGGATACGCAGTATTTT. Translated, it gives CASSTAGSDTQYF.

The chain recombines TRBV28 with TRBJ2-7; 13 bases line up with TRBD2. The CDR3 contains 15 residues. V lost 7 bases, J lost 3 bases, and 6 bases stayed unmatched. Germline assignment: CDR1 MDHEN and CDR2 SYDVKM. The CDR3 coding sequence is TGTGCCAGCACCTTCCGGACTAGCGGGAGCTACGAGCAGTACTTC. Protein: CASTFRTSGSYEQYF. Looking up the rest from reference TRBV28 and TRBJ2-7 gives the full variable domain: DVKVTQSSRYLVKRTGEKVFLECVQDMDHENMFWYRQDPGLGLRLIYFSYDVKMKEKGDIPEGYSVSREKKERFSLILESASTNQTSMYLCASTFRTSGSYEQYFGPGTRLTVT.

The J gene is TRBJ1-1, the V gene TRBV6-2 or TRBV6-3; possibly TRBD1 for D (6 bases). CDR1 and CDR2 (germline): MNHEY, SVGEGT. V lost 4 bases to trimming and J lost 10 bases, with 13 bases between them. The CDR3 has 12 residues. CDR3 in DNA: TGTGCCAGCAGTTGGAAACAGGGTAGAGCTTTCTTT. It codes for CASSWKQGRAFF.

The chain is built from TRBV5-6 and TRBJ2-1; D is undetermined. Trimming cost V 0 bases and J 7 bases, with 5 bases left between them. Germline values: CDR1 SGHDT, CDR2 YYEEEE. The CDR3 totals 12 residues. This CDR3 is CASSLGKNEQFF. The CDR3, as DNA: TGTGCCAGCAGCTTGGGGAAAAATGAGCAGTTCTTC.

This clonotype has a count of ten or more. V usage is TRBV11-2 and J usage is TRBJ2-1; D uncertain. This CDR3 has 12 amino acids. The germline gives CDR1 SGHAT, CDR2 FQNNGV. V dropped 5 bases and J dropped 10 bases, with 12 bases sitting between them. The DNA of the CDR3 is TGTGCCAGCAGCCCCCCAACTGGGGAGCAGTTCTTC. Translating it yields CASSPPTGEQFF.

About this clonotype: This may be a read error, as it is one base from a much larger clone. The rearrangement links TRBV5-1 to TRBJ1-1; 9 bases fit TRBD1. Trimming took 3 bases from V and 1 from J; bases not matched to a gene: 1. Germline CDR1 SGHRS, CDR2 YFSETQ. This CDR3 comprises 14 residues. CDR3 amino acids: CASSWTGENTEAFF. The DNA of the CDR3 is TGCGCCAGCAGCTGGACAGGGGAGAACACTGAAGCTTTCTTT.

The chain has TRBV5-1 and TRBJ1-6; no definite D call. Germline lookup yields CDR1 SGHRS and CDR2 YFSETQ. This CDR3 has 15 amino acids. The V and J ends lost 0 bases and 6 bases respectively, with 10 bases between them. CDR3 region: CASSLDSGTNSPLHF. In DNA form, the CDR3 reads TGCGCCAGCAGCTTGGATTCAGGCACTAATTCACCCCTCCACTTT.

This clonotype was seen at least ten times. One end of the junction fails to match germline, which may point to a read error. The V gene is TRBV5-1, the J gene TRBJ1-1, with unresolved D. Germline V gene sequence: CDR1 SGHRS, CDR2 YFSETQ. CDR3 length: 14 amino acids. The CDR3 nucleotides are TGTGCCAGCAGCTTAGCCGCGGCGAACACTGAAGCTTTCTTT. This encodes CASSLAAANTEAFF.

J is TRBJ2-7 and V is TRBV29-1; 8 bases align to TRBD2. Gene TRBJ2-1 matches the end of the DNA better, so the J call may be wrong. Germline CDR1 is SQVTM and CDR2 is ANQGSEA. This CDR3 spans 14 amino acids. The CDR3: CSVVAGTSWNEQFF. CDR3 nucleotide sequence: TGCAGCGTTGTTGCCGGGACTAGTTGGAATGAGCAGTTCTTC.

The rearrangement links TRBV12-3 or TRBV12-4 to TRBJ1-2; no reliable D call. V lost 2 bases to trimming and J lost 4 bases, with 5 bases between them. The CDR3 is made up of 12 amino acids. CDR3 loop: CASSLPPYGYTF. In nucleotides, the CDR3 is TGTGCCAGCAGTTTACCCCCCTATGGCTACACCTTC.

In this sample, this clonotype turned up a few times. This chain connects TRBV28 to TRBJ1-5, with TRBD1 as a possible D gene (5 bases). Trimming removed 3 bases at V and 7 bases at J, with 22 bases between. The CDR3 has 17 residues. The V gene's germline CDR1 is MDHEN and CDR2 SYDVKM. This chain's CDR3 is CASSFYPSGRDGQPQHF. CDR3 sequence (DNA): TGTGCCAGCAGTTTCTACCCCTCGGGCAGGGATGGGCAGCCCCAGCATTTT.

Only a few counts were recorded for this clonotype. The V call is TRBV20-1, the J call TRBJ1-4; 7 bases map to TRBD1. This CDR3 spans 11 amino acids. Germline CDR1 and CDR2: DFQATT and SNEGSKA (reference sequence). After removal of 5 bases from V and 7 bases from J, the junction contained 1 base not matched to a gene. CDR3 nucleotides: TGCAGTGCTGCAGGGGGTGAAAAACTGTTTTTT. The encoded protein is CSAAGGEKLFF.

The sample holds a few counts of this clonotype. The chain joins TRBV7-9 to TRBJ1-2; D not certain. CDR1 and CDR2 from the germline V gene are SEHNR and FQNEAQ (reference sequence). V lost 3 bases, J lost 0 bases, and 11 bases lay in between. This CDR3 spans 15 amino acids. This CDR3 reads CASSFLGAPNYGYTF. The DNA for the CDR3 is TGTGCCAGCAGCTTCCTCGGAGCTCCTAACTATGGCTACACCTTC.